The 10 T cell receptor beta chains given below trace back to one sample, sequenced in a study of blood T cells in healthy people across ages. It was with a sample-barcoded 5' primer and a J-beta primer mix that a second PCR of about 6 to 12 cycles was run. Via MiXCR, TCRdb re-called the 5' RACE reads, giving one row per CDR3 protein. The sample lists 550,000 to 650,000 distinct CDR3 sequences, 25% to 35% seen once, with approximately 14% in the top ten. The specimen was blood. All receptors derive from a woman older than 75 in good health.

The CDR3 sequence is CASSEGKTETQYF. The DNA for the CDR3 is TGCGCCAGCAGCGAGGGGAAAACGGAGACCCAGTACTTC. V gene TRBV5-1 combines with J gene TRBJ2-5; D is possibly TRBD1 or TRBD2 (5 bases each). There are 13 residues in the CDR3. Germline values: CDR1 SGHRS, CDR2 YFSETQ. V dropped 4 bases and J dropped 5 bases, with 12 bases sitting between them. Supplemented by reference TRBV5-1 and TRBJ2-5, the full variable domain reads KAGVTQTPRYLIKTRGQQVTLSCSPISGHRSVSWYQQTPGQGLQFLFEYFSETQRNKGNFPGRFSGRQFSNSRSEMNVSTLELGDSALYLCASSEGKTETQYFGPGTRLLVL.

This clonotype has at least ten counts. This chain joins TRBV6-6 and TRBJ2-7, with TRBD1 matching 8 bases. Unmatched junction bases numbered 6, after V lost 0 bases and J lost 5 bases. Germline-derived CDR1 and CDR2 are MNHNY and SVGAGI (reference sequence). This CDR3 spans 15 amino acids. The CDR3 region has the DNA TGTGCCAGCAGTTACTCAGGACAGGGACAGAACGAGCAGTACTTC. Translation: CASSYSGQGQNEQYF.

The CDR3 sequence: CSVVRGEEETQYF. CDR3 nucleotides: TGCAGCGTTGTCAGGGGAGAAGAAGAGACCCAGTACTTC. The rearrangement joins TRBV29-1 to TRBJ2-5; D may be TRBD1 (6 bases). Trimming removed 4 bases from V and 3 bases from J, with 12 bases in between. The germline V gene has CDR1 SQVTM and CDR2 ANQGSEA. The length of the CDR3 is 13 residues.

Details on this clonotype: This may be a read error, as it is one base from a much larger clone. This sequence joins TRBV7-9 and TRBJ2-5; a weak D match, TRBD2 (6 bases). The end of the DNA is better explained by TRBJ2-7, so the J call may be wrong. The CDR3 is made up of 17 amino acids. CDR1 SEHNR and CDR2 FQNEAQ come from the germline V gene (reference sequence). CDR3 DNA: TGTGCCAGCAGCTTACCCCAGGGACTCCGTGGGGTCGGCGAGCAGTACGTC. It translates to CASSLPQGLRGVGEQYV.

This clonotype was seen ten or more times. The chain joins TRBV12-3 or TRBV12-4 to TRBJ2-4; a possible D gene is TRBD2 (6 bases). Between the trimmed V and J ends, which lost 8 bases and 1 base, there was a span of 6 bases. CDR3 length: 12 residues. The CDR3 sequence is CASGGAKNIQYF. The DNA of the CDR3 is TGTGCCAGCGGGGGGGCCAAAAACATTCAGTACTTC.

The J gene is TRBJ2-5, the V gene TRBV2, with 12 bases identical to TRBD2. Trimming removed 8 bases from V and 7 bases from J; junction bases left unmatched: 8. Germline CDR1 SNHLY, CDR2 FYNNEI. CDR3 length equals 14 residues. The CDR3 coding sequence is TGTGCCAGCGGGCTAGCGGGGGGGCCACGGACCCAGTACTTC. Its protein product is CASGLAGGPRTQYF.

In this sample, this clonotype turned up many times. The rearrangement links TRBV7-8 to TRBJ1-2; 9 bases agree with TRBD1. V lost 5 bases to trimming and J lost 5 bases; unmatched junction nucleotides: 9. Looked up from germline, CDR1 is SGHVS and CDR2 is FQNEAQ. The CDR3 runs 15 residues. The CDR3 region is CASSHGQGFWYGYTF. CDR3 DNA sequence: TGTGCCAGCAGCCACGGACAGGGGTTTTGGTATGGCTACACCTTC.

This sequence joins TRBV28 and TRBJ2-7, with D perhaps matching TRBD1 (6 bases). CDR1 MDHEN and CDR2 SYDVKM come from the germline V gene. The CDR3 spans 13 residues. V was cut by 10 bases and J by 6 bases, with 19 bases left in between. The CDR3 sequence: CATKLTGTCEQYF. CDR3 sequence (DNA): TGTGCCACCAAACTTACAGGGACCTGCGAGCAGTACTTC.

This chain uses TRBV9 with TRBJ2-3, with 10 bases aligning to TRBD2. This CDR3 is 16 amino acids long. Looked up from germline, CDR1 is SGDLS and CDR2 is YYNGEE. Germline trimming cut 0 bases from V and 3 bases from J; bases unmatched to any gene: 4. The CDR3 loop reads CASSVEDSGGTDTQYF. The CDR3 nucleotides are TGTGCCAGCAGCGTAGAGGATAGCGGGGGGACAGATACGCAGTATTTT.

As regards this clonotype: Compared with germline, one end of the junction differs, possibly owing to a read error. The chain recombines TRBV12-3 or TRBV12-4 with TRBJ2-3; TRBD1 agrees at 10 bases. This CDR3 has 20 residues. The CDR3 DNA reads TGTGCCAGCAGTTCCCGGGACAGGGGACACGCCACAGCAAGGTCAGATACGCAATATTTT. As protein: CASSSRDRGHATARSDTQYF.